This TCR beta chain was sequenced during a study of tumor-infiltrating lymphocytes in oesophageal squamous cell carcinoma. TCRdb redid the calling of the PCR reads with MiXCR, one entry per CDR3 protein. The sample carries around 12,000 distinct CDR3 sequences, less than 55% recorded once. From germline, CDR1 is SGHTA and CDR2 FQGTGA. There are 14 residues in the CDR3. The receptor's source is a female donor with esophageal squamous cell carcinoma. The genes are TRBV7-3 and TRBJ2-7; unclear D gene. The DNA end favors TRBJ2-5, so the J call may be wrong. Sample: esophageal tumor tissue. CDR3 region: CARMSKASRETQYF. CDR3 nucleotide sequence: TGTGCCCGAATGAGCAAGGCGAGTAGGGAGACCCAGTACTTC.